Listed here are 4 T cell receptor beta chains from one sample, sequenced in a study of blood T cell repertoires in COVID-19. Some clones are missing from TCRdb's copy, which holds only in-frame ones; the method was immunoSEQ multiplex PCR. Among 230,000 or so clones, less than 90% were seen once, and the ten largest hold just under 20%. Sequenced: peripheral blood. Receptors originate from a man aged 25 to 40 with active or convalescent COVID-19.

The gene calls are TRBV19 and TRBJ1-5, with TRBD1 matching over 9 bases. Germline trimming cut 3 bases from V and 5 bases from J; bases unmatched to any gene: 8. The CDR3 is made up of 16 amino acids. Per the germline V gene, CDR1 is LNHDA and CDR2 is SQIVND (reference sequence). DNA of the CDR3: TGTGCCAGTAGTATGAGGACCGGGACAGGGTATCAGCCCCAGCATTTT. This translates into CASSMRTGTGYQPQHF.

This clone was detected many times. CDR3 DNA sequence: TGTGCCAGCAGCCATTGGACTAGCGGGACGAACACCGGGGAGCTGTTTTTT. Its protein is CASSHWTSGTNTGELFF. The genes are TRBV4-2 and TRBJ2-2, with 12 bases identical to TRBD2. CDR3 length: 17 amino acids. Per the germline V gene, CDR1 is LGHNA and CDR2 is YNFKEQ. The V gene end was trimmed by 3 bases and the J gene end by 0 bases; junction bases not matched to a gene: 2.

This chain joins TRBV5-6 and TRBJ2-5; 8 bases agree with TRBD2. V dropped 3 bases and J dropped 4; count of bases not matched to a gene: 11. CDR1 is SGHDT and CDR2 is YYEEEE in the germline V gene. The CDR3 runs to 16 residues. The CDR3 DNA sequence: TGTGCCAGCAGCTCAGAATGGACTAGCCATCGAGAGACCCAGTACTTC. Amino acid sequence: CASSSEWTSHRETQYF.

The chain couples TRBV18 to TRBJ1-6, with D tentatively TRBD1 (6 bases). From germline, CDR1 is KGHSH and CDR2 LQKENI. This CDR3 spans 18 amino acids. With 2 bases removed from V and 8 bases from J, the gap between germline ends came to 22 bases. CDR3 bases: TGTGCCAGCTCACCATCAAGTATCGGGGCAGGGGCCTATTCACCCCTCCACTTT. Translation gives CASSPSSIGAGAYSPLHF.